Below, 20 T cell receptor beta chains from the same sample are listed, as sequenced in a study of technical replicates of blood from four donors. Data came from immunoSEQ multiplex PCR; TCRdb stores just in-frame clones and leaves some out. Here the sample spans around 92,000 clones, more than 90% being singletons. Sequencing used T cells isolated from PBMCs. These TCRs come from a human donor in good health.

The rearrangement joins TRBV19 to TRBJ2-1, with D tentatively TRBD1 (5 bases). Deletions cut 1 base from V and 7 bases from J, with 5 bases between. Germline CDR1 and CDR2: LNHDA and SQIVND (reference sequence). The CDR3 spans 12 residues. The CDR3 protein is CASSIGQNEQFF. CDR3 nucleotides: TGTGCCAGTAGTATAGGACAGAATGAGCAGTTCTTC.

J is TRBJ1-4 and V is TRBV28; D may be TRBD1 (6 bases). The V end was cut by 2 bases, the J end by 0 bases, with 13 bases between. This CDR3 contains 17 residues. Germline V CDR1 and CDR2: MDHEN, SYDVKM. The CDR3 spells CASSLIAGATTNEKLFF. CDR3 nucleotide sequence: TGTGCCAGCAGTTTAATTGCGGGGGCGACAACTAATGAAAAACTGTTTTTT.

V gene TRBV9 combines with J gene TRBJ2-1, with 7 bases that match TRBD1. The CDR3 is made up of 20 amino acids. The V gene's germline CDR1 is SGDLS and CDR2 YYNGEE. V was clipped by 0 bases and J by 1 base; unmatched bases: 16. The DNA for the CDR3 is TGTGCCAGCAGCGTAGCTACAAGACAGGGTGTGAGTTGGTCCTACAATGAGCAGTTCTTC. This encodes CASSVATRQGVSWSYNEQFF.

The chain combines TRBV13 with TRBJ2-3; 13 bases agree with TRBD2. The trim removed 6 bases at V and 2 bases at J, leaving 5 bases unmatched. The CDR3 length is 16 residues. Germline CDR1 is PRHDT and CDR2 is FYEKMQ (reference sequence). CDR3 sequence reads: CASRAGLAGLTDTQYF. The CDR3 coding sequence is TGTGCCAGCAGGGCGGGACTAGCGGGACTCACAGATACGCAGTATTTT.

V is TRBV5-1 and J is TRBJ2-2, with D uncertain. Trimming stripped 4 bases from V and 8 bases from J, with 9 bases between. The CDR3 length is 12 residues. Germline-derived CDR1 and CDR2 are SGHRS and YFSETQ. This CDR3 reads CASSLKIGELFF. DNA for the CDR3: TGCGCCAGCAGCCTAAAGATAGGGGAGCTGTTTTTT.

The gene calls are TRBV19 and TRBJ2-7, with 8 positions matching TRBD2. This CDR3 spans 16 amino acids. V trimming: 5 bases; J trimming: 3 bases; junction bases outside the gene matches: 12. CDR1 is LNHDA, CDR2 SQIVND, per germline (reference sequence). The CDR3 DNA follows: TGTGCCAGTAGTGTGCACCCTGGGACTAGGAGCTACGAGCAGTACTTC. This codes for CASSVHPGTRSYEQYF. The whole variable domain, remainder taken from reference TRBV19 and TRBJ2-7, is DGGITQSPKYLFRKEGQNVTLSCEQNLNHDAMYWYRQDPGQGLRLIYYSQIVNDFQKGDIAEGYSVSREKKESFPLTVTSAQKNPTAFYLCASSVHPGTRSYEQYFGPGTRLTVT.

A single count supports this clone. This chain joins TRBV7-6 and TRBJ2-3; 9 nucleotides align to TRBD2. The V segment lost 3 bases and the J segment 4 bases; nucleotides outside the gene matches: 2. The CDR3 extends over 14 amino acids. In germline, CDR1 is SGHVS, CDR2 FNYEAQ. The CDR3 spells CASSLGLASDTQYF. Here the CDR3 DNA reads TGTGCCAGCAGCTTGGGACTAGCCTCAGATACGCAGTATTTT.

The chain has TRBV21-1 and TRBJ1-4; TRBD1 was called by the table and not checked on the DNA. TRBV21-1 corresponds to a pseudogene. This CDR3 comprises 15 residues. Written as DNA, the CDR3 is TGTGCCAGCAGCAAACTGGCAGCAACTAATGAAAAACTGTTTTTT. Translating it yields CASSKLAATNEKLFF.

The chain carries TRBV7-9 and TRBJ2-2, with D possibly TRBD1 on 6 matching bases. V was shortened by 4 bases and J by 8 bases, with 11 bases between the two germline ends. CDR3 size: 13 residues. Per the germline V gene, CDR1 is SEHNR and CDR2 is FQNEAQ (reference sequence). The chain's CDR3 is CASSSGQRGELFF. Here the CDR3 DNA reads TGTGCCAGCAGCTCGGGACAAAGAGGGGAGCTGTTTTTT.

The rearrangement joins TRBV19 to TRBJ2-2; D is possibly TRBD2 (5 bases). Trimming took 9 bases from V and 2 from J, leaving 19 bases between them. Germline V CDR1 and CDR2: LNHDA, SQIVND (reference sequence). The CDR3 contains 16 residues. CDR3 nucleotide sequence: TGTGCCAGCGCCATGACGACTACCCTTAACACCGGGGAGCTGTTTTTT. Its protein product is CASAMTTTLNTGELFF.

The chain recombines TRBV7-8 with TRBJ2-7; 11 nucleotides agree with TRBD2. The junction had 11 bases not matched to a gene; V was cut back by 8 bases and J by 5 bases. From germline, CDR1 is SGHVS and CDR2 FQNEAQ. The CDR3 totals 15 residues. The DNA for the CDR3 is TGTGCCAGCGCTGAACTAGCGGGAGTAGGGCACGAGCAGTACTTC. Its protein product is CASAELAGVGHEQYF.

The gene calls are TRBV15 and TRBJ2-7; 7 nucleotides line up with TRBD2. Trimming at V came to 6 bases and at J to 1 base, leaving 3 bases not matched to a gene. Germline V gene sequence: CDR1 LNHNV, CDR2 YYDKDF (reference sequence). This CDR3 spans 13 amino acids. In DNA, the CDR3 is TGTGCCACCAGACAGCGGGGTTCCTACGAGCAGTACTTC. The encoded protein is CATRQRGSYEQYF.

The rearrangement joins TRBV10-1 to TRBJ2-2, with D possibly being TRBD1 (5 bases). CDR3 length: 12 amino acids. In germline, CDR1 is WNHNN, CDR2 SYGVQD (reference sequence). V was trimmed by 7 bases and J by 4 bases, leaving 7 bases between them. The CDR3 protein is CASKGSTGELFF. The DNA of the CDR3 is TGCGCCAGCAAGGGGTCCACCGGGGAGCTGTTTTTT.

V and J are TRBV4-2 and TRBJ1-2; the D is unclear. This CDR3 has 16 residues. The V end was cut by 0 bases, the J end by 4 bases, with 15 bases between. CDR1 and CDR2 from the germline V gene are LGHNA and YNFKEQ. CDR3 nucleotides: TGTGCCAGCAGCCAAGAGAATCTGGGGAGCCTCTATGGCTACACCTTC. It specifies CASSQENLGSLYGYTF.

The CDR3 reads CAWRAREGGDEKLFF. As DNA, the CDR3 is TGTGCCTGGAGGGCCCGAGAAGGGGGGGATGAAAAACTGTTTTTT. The rearrangement joins TRBV30 to TRBJ1-4, with TRBD1 as a possible D gene (6 bases). Trimming left V 3 bases short and J 6 bases short, with 17 bases between. Germline values: CDR1 GTSNPN, CDR2 SVGIG (reference sequence). The CDR3 runs 15 residues. Filled out from reference TRBV30 and TRBJ1-4, the complete variable domain reads SQTIHQWPATLVQPVGSPLSLECTVEGTSNPNLYWYRQAAGRGLQLLFYSVGIGQISSEVPQNLSASRPQDRQFILSSKKLLLSDSGFYLCAWRAREGGDEKLFFGSGTQLSVL.

The V and J genes are TRBV19 and TRBJ1-2; no definite D call. CDR1 and CDR2 from the germline V gene are LNHDA and SQIVND (reference sequence). V was cut by 3 bases and J by 7 bases, with 18 bases left in between. The CDR3 runs 15 residues. CDR3 in DNA: TGTGCCAGTAGTATTATCTCCGTGCAGTCGGGTGGCTACACCTTC. Its translation is CASSIISVQSGGYTF.

The chain carries TRBV11-2 and TRBJ2-5, with 10 bases lining up with TRBD2. Germline V gives CDR1 SGHAT, CDR2 FQNNGV. Unmatched junction bases numbered 11, after V lost 5 bases and J lost 5 bases. There are 16 residues in the CDR3. The CDR3 bases are TGTGCCAGCAGCCCAAAAGCTAGCGGGAGTAAGGAGACCCAGTACTTC. Translating gives CASSPKASGSKETQYF.

This sequence joins TRBV7-9 and TRBJ1-6; 7 positions match TRBD1. With V trimmed by 5 bases and J by 8 bases, 15 bases remained unmatched. This CDR3 has 17 amino acids. Germline CDR1 SEHNR, CDR2 FQNEAQ (reference sequence). CDR3 protein: CASSNIPGTAGDSPLHF. DNA of the CDR3: TGTGCCAGCAGCAATATCCCAGGGACAGCAGGGGATTCACCCCTCCACTTT.

The chain combines TRBV6-1 with TRBJ2-5; 10 bases match TRBD1. The trim removed 3 bases at V and 2 bases at J, leaving 12 bases unmatched. The germline CDR1 and CDR2 sequences are MNHNS and SASEGT. The CDR3 extends over 18 amino acids. The CDR3 loop reads CASSDRDRGNTTQETQYF. CDR3 DNA sequence: TGTGCCAGCAGTGATCGGGACAGGGGCAACACCACACAAGAGACCCAGTACTTC.

This sequence joins TRBV29-1 and TRBJ2-1; D not resolved. The CDR3 covers 11 residues. Per germline, CDR1 SQVTM and CDR2 ANQGSEA. The CDR3, as DNA: TGCAGTAATTTCAACATGAATGAGCAGTTCTTC. As protein: CSNFNMNEQFF.